The rows below give T cell receptor beta chains drawn from one sample of a study of identifying expanded T cells in peripheral blood. Generated by immunoSEQ multiplex PCR, the TCRdb table keeps only in-frame clones and is missing some. The table records over 80,000 clones, around 88% of them present only once. Sequencing was performed on blood. These TCRs come from a person aged 18 to 70 in good health. The CDR3 runs from the conserved cysteine through the conserved F or W. A D gene is named only where the DNA matches it firmly. Some rows have no size entry. The others give once, few or many, or a class for an expanded clone.

J: TRBJ1-1; V: TRBV27; size: -; D: -; DNA: TGTGCCAGCAGAACAGGGAGCACTGAAGCTTTCTTT; CDR3: CASRTGSTEAFF
J: TRBJ1-5; V: TRBV27; size: -; D: -; DNA: TGTGCCAGCAGTTGGGGGAACAATCAGCCCCAGCATTTT; CDR3: CASSWGNNQPQHF
J: TRBJ2-1; V: TRBV7-2; size: -; D: TRBD2; DNA: TGTGCCAGCAGCTTAGGACTAGCGGGGGGGCATGAGCAGTTCTTC; CDR3: CASSLGLAGGHEQFF
J: TRBJ1-2; V: TRBV4-2; size: -; D: -; DNA: TGTGCCAGCAGCCAAGGGACGGGGGCGGTCACCTATGGCTACACCTTC; CDR3: CASSQGTGAVTYGYTF
J: TRBJ1-4; V: TRBV5-1; size: -; D: -; DNA: TGCGCCAGCAGGGTTGGGGGAAATGAAAAACTGTTTTTT; CDR3: CASRVGGNEKLFF
J: TRBJ2-1; V: TRBV7-8; size: -; D: -; DNA: TGTGCCAGCAGCCTACAGGGTGATGGCTCCTACAATGAGCAGTTCTTC; CDR3: CASSLQGDGSYNEQFF
J: TRBJ2-3; V: TRBV7-6; size: -; D: -; DNA: TGTGCCAGCAGCCCAGGGGTGGATACGCAGTATTTT; CDR3: CASSPGVDTQYF
J: TRBJ1-1; V: TRBV7-2; size: once; D: -; DNA: TGTGCCAGCAGCCCTCAGGGACGGAACACTGAAGCTTTCTTT; CDR3: CASSPQGRNTEAFF
J: TRBJ2-1; V: TRBV7-9; size: -; D: -; DNA: TGTGCCAGCAGCTTAGGGCGTGCTAGTTTGGAGTTCTTC; CDR3: CASSLGRASLEFF
J: TRBJ1-5; V: TRBV7-8; size: -; D: TRBD1; DNA: TGTGCCAGCAGCCCAAGGACAGGGTACAGCAATCAGCCCCAGCATTTT; CDR3: CASSPRTGYSNQPQHF
J: TRBJ1-2; V: TRBV7-9; size: -; D: -; DNA: TGTGCCAGCAGCTTAGTAGCGGGGGCGCTGACCAAGTTATATGGCTACACCTTC; CDR3: CASSLVAGALTKLYGYTF
J: TRBJ1-6; V: TRBV19; size: -; D: -; DNA: TGTGCCAGTAAATTCAGCTCCTATAATTCACCCCTCCACTTT; CDR3: CASKFSSYNSPLHF
J: TRBJ1-1; V: TRBV11-2; size: -; D: TRBD1; DNA: TGTGCCAGCACCGCCCCAGGGGGCATTGAAGCTTTCTTT; CDR3: CASTAPGGIEAFF
J: TRBJ2-7; V: TRBV2; size: -; D: TRBD1; DNA: TGTGCCAGCCGGCGCCGGACAGGGGATTTCTACGAGCAGTACTTC; CDR3: CASRRRTGDFYEQYF
J: TRBJ2-7; V: TRBV7-9; size: -; D: TRBD1; DNA: TGTGCCAGCAGCTTAGGAACCGGGACAGGGGGCTACGAGCAGTACTTC; CDR3: CASSLGTGTGGYEQYF
J: TRBJ1-1; V: TRBV5-6; size: -; D: -; DNA: TGTGCCAGCAGCTTGGTCCACCCCGGGGAGCTAGGAGCTTTCTTT; CDR3: CASSLVHPGELGAFF
J: TRBJ1-4; V: TRBV6-6; size: -; D: -; DNA: TGTGCCAGCAAGTTAGGGGGAATAGGAGAAAAACTGTTTTTT; CDR3: CASKLGGIGEKLFF
J: TRBJ2-3; V: TRBV7-2; size: -; D: -; DNA: TGTGCCAGCAGCTTAGGAAAGGCGGGGGCGCGGTATACGCAGTATTTT; CDR3: CASSLGKAGARYTQYF
J: TRBJ1-4; V: TRBV14; size: -; D: -; DNA: TGTGCCAGCAGCCAAAACCTGAATGAAAAACTGTTTTTT; CDR3: CASSQNLNEKLFF
J: TRBJ1-6; V: TRBV9; size: -; D: -; DNA: TGTGCCAGCAGCGTAGGGGGGCAGGGGCGAAGAGGCTCACCCCTCCACTTT; CDR3: CASSVGGQGRRGSPLHF
J: TRBJ2-7; V: TRBV4-1; size: -; D: -; DNA: TGCGCCAGCAGCCACCCCGACGGCAGGGAGCAGTACTTC; CDR3: CASSHPDGREQYF
J: TRBJ2-4; V: TRBV2; size: -; D: -; DNA: TGTGCCAACTCGGGGGGCCAGTTGAACATTCAGTACTTC; CDR3: CANSGGQLNIQYF
J: TRBJ1-2; V: TRBV6-1; size: once; D: -; DNA: TGTGCCAGCAGTGAAATCGGACAGATGAGGTTC; CDR3: CASSEIGQMRF
J: TRBJ1-3; V: TRBV5-1; size: -; D: -; DNA: TGCGCCAGCAGCTCGGGACTGGTGACTGGAAACACCATATATTTT; CDR3: CASSSGLVTGNTIYF
J: TRBJ2-1; V: TRBV18; size: -; D: -; DNA: TGTGCCAGCTCACCAGTTTACACCTACAATGAGCAGTTCTTC; CDR3: CASSPVYTYNEQFF
J: TRBJ1-5; V: TRBV7-6; size: -; D: -; DNA: TGTGCCAGCAGCGTGACAGTTGATCAGCCCCAGCATTTT; CDR3: CASSVTVDQPQHF
J: TRBJ1-1; V: TRBV25-1; size: -; D: -; DNA: TGTGCCAGCAGGGGGGGGGACGGATTGAACACTGAAGCTTTCTTT; CDR3: CASRGGDGLNTEAFF
J: TRBJ1-4; V: TRBV5-1; size: -; D: -; DNA: TGCGCCAGCAGCCTAGGCGAGCCTTGGGAAAAACTGTTTTTT; CDR3: CASSLGEPWEKLFF
J: TRBJ2-1; V: TRBV5-1; size: few; D: -; DNA: TGCGCCAGCAGCGTGGCGGACCCCTACAATGAGCAGTTCTTC; CDR3: CASSVADPYNEQFF
J: TRBJ1-5; V: TRBV18; size: -; D: TRBD1; DNA: TGTGCCAGCTCACTCTTCTATGGACAGGAAAATCAGCCCCAGCATTTT; CDR3: CASSLFYGQENQPQHF
J: TRBJ1-1; V: TRBV2; size: -; D: -; DNA: TGTGCCAGCAGGCCCCGCGCGACGAACACTGAAGCTTTCTTT; CDR3: CASRPRATNTEAFF
J: TRBJ2-3; V: TRBV2; size: -; D: TRBD1; DNA: TGTGCCAGCAGGGGACTCGACAGGGGTGGAACAGATACGCAGTATTTT; CDR3: CASRGLDRGGTDTQYF
J: TRBJ2-6; V: TRBV19; size: -; D: -; DNA: TGTGCCGCCTCTATTTATTCTGGGGCCAACGTCCTGACTTTC; CDR3: CAASIYSGANVLTF
J: TRBJ1-1; V: TRBV10-1; size: few; D: -; DNA: TGCGCCAGCAGTGATCCGGGTTATACTGAAGCTTTCTTT; CDR3: CASSDPGYTEAFF
J: TRBJ1-2; V: TRBV29-1; size: -; D: -; DNA: TGCAGCGTTGGCCCCCGACAGGATCCCCGCTATGGCTACACCTTC; CDR3: CSVGPRQDPRYGYTF
J: TRBJ1-3; V: TRBV6-1; size: -; D: TRBD1; DNA: TGTGCCAGCAGTGAACTCCGGGACAGAGGAAACACCATATATTTT; CDR3: CASSELRDRGNTIYF